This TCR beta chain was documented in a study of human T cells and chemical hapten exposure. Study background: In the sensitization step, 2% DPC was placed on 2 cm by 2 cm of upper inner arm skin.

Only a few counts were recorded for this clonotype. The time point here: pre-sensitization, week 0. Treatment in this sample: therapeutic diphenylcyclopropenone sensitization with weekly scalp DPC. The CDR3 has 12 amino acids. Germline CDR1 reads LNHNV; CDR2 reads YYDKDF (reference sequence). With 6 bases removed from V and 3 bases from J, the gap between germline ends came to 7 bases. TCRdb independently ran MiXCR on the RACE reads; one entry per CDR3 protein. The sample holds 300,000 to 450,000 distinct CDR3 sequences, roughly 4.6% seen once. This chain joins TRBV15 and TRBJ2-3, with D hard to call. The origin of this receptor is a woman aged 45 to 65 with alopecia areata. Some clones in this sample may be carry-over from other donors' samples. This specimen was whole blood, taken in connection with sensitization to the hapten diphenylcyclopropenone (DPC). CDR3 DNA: TGTGCCACCAGTACGGTAACAGATACGCAGTATTTT. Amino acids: CATSTVTDTQYF.